These T cell receptor beta chains were read from a single sample in a study of cytomegalovirus exposure and HLA in healthy donors. Sequencing was performed with immunoSEQ multiplex PCR; in TCRdb, only in-frame clones are kept and a portion is missing. In the table there are 45,000 to 65,000 clones, around 77% of which are singletons. The sequenced sample consisted of PBMCs. All receptors derive from a woman between 40 and 50 years old in good health and CMV-seropositive. Each CDR3 is given with its conserved first and last residue. A D gene is named only where the DNA matches it firmly. Clone size is given for some rows only: seen once, a few or many times, or a class if the clone is expanded.

j_call d_call v_call clone_size cdr3_aa cdr3_nt
TRBJ2-4 TRBD2 TRBV10-2 NA CASSESVGRGVAKNIQYF TGCGCCAGCAGTGAGTCGGTCGGGCGGGGGGTGGCCAAAAACATTCAGTACTTC
TRBJ1-1 TRBD1 TRBV7-3 once CASSLLAGETGRYEAFF TGTGCCAGCAGCTTATTAGCAGGAGAGACAGGGAGATATGAAGCTTTCTTT
TRBJ2-3 NA TRBV1 NA CTSSQDMELAGQDTQYF TGCACCAGCAGCCAAGATATGGAACTAGCGGGACAAGATACGCAGTATTTT
TRBJ2-5 TRBD1 TRBV5-8 NA CASSSDRGRVGETQYF TGTGCCAGCAGTTCCGACAGGGGCCGAGTGGGAGAGACCCAGTACTTC
TRBJ2-7 NA TRBV4-3 NA CASSQDYRQPSYEQYF TGCGCCAGCAGCCAAGATTATAGACAGCCCTCCTACGAGCAGTACTTC
TRBJ2-7 NA TRBV6-5 NA CASSYWAGRPYEQYF TGTGCCAGCAGTTACTGGGCAGGGAGGCCCTACGAGCAGTACTTC
TRBJ1-1 TRBD1 TRBV27 NA CASSYRDRGSTEAFF TGTGCCAGCAGTTACCGGGACAGGGGAAGCACTGAAGCTTTCTTT
TRBJ2-7 NA TRBV5-1 few CASSLSQRSFYEQYF TGCGCCAGCAGCTTGTCGCAGCGTTCCTTTTACGAGCAGTACTTC
TRBJ1-1 TRBD1 TRBV5-1 NA CASSLDFKTGWTEAFF TGTGCCAGCAGCTTGGACTTTAAGACAGGGTGGACTGAAGCTTTCTTT
TRBJ1-2 NA TRBV27 NA CASSSRDYGYTF TGTGCCAGCAGTTCCAGGGACTATGGCTACACCTTC
TRBJ1-4 TRBD1 TRBV6-6 NA CASSRQGAGNEKLFF TGTGCCAGCAGTCGTCAGGGGGCCGGTAATGAAAAACTGTTTTTT
TRBJ1-1 NA TRBV16 few CASSQGGGTEAFF TGTGCCAGCAGCCAAGGGGGGGGCACTGAAGCTTTCTTT
TRBJ1-4 TRBD1 TRBV19 NA CASSIGQAREKLFF TGTGCCAGTAGTATCGGACAGGCTCGTGAAAAACTGTTTTTT
TRBJ1-1 NA TRBV14 NA CASSQVSTEAFF TGTGCCAGCAGCCAAGTTAGCACTGAAGCTTTCTTT
TRBJ1-1 TRBD1 TRBV18 NA CASSPRDSVFNTEAFF TGTGCCAGCTCACCAAGGGACAGCGTGTTTAACACTGAAGCTTTCTTT
TRBJ2-7 TRBD1 TRBV18 NA CASSPRDRSSPYEQYF TGTGCCAGCTCACCTCGGGACAGGTCTTCCCCCTACGAGCAGTACTTC
TRBJ2-2 NA TRBV28 NA CASSTNTGELFF TGTGCCAGCAGCACTAACACCGGGGAGCTGTTTTTT
TRBJ2-3 NA TRBV11-2 few CASSTGSTDTQYF TGTGCCAGCAGCACGGGGTCCACAGATACGCAGTATTTT
TRBJ1-1 TRBD1 TRBV5-8 NA CASSLAGTGIYEAFF TGTGCCAGCAGCTTGGCCGGGACAGGGATTTATGAAGCTTTCTTT
TRBJ1-1 TRBD1 TRBV27 few CASSRQGRNTEAFF TGTGCCAGCAGTCGACAGGGAAGGAACACTGAAGCTTTCTTT
TRBJ1-3 NA TRBV7-8 NA CASRRGAPHSGNTIYF TGTGCCAGCCGGAGAGGCGCCCCTCACTCTGGAAACACCATATATTTT
TRBJ2-7 NA TRBV6-5 NA CASSYGSGYEQYF TGTGCCAGCAGTTACGGTAGTGGCTACGAGCAGTACTTC
TRBJ1-5 NA TRBV6-5 NA CASRGQSNQPQHF TGTGCCAGCAGGGGGCAGAGCAATCAGCCCCAGCATTTT
TRBJ1-3 NA TRBV7-9 NA CASSPRGSSGNTIYF TGTGCCAGCAGCCCCCGGGGGAGCTCTGGAAACACCATATATTTT
TRBJ2-2 NA TRBV2 once CASSEARGPTGELFF TGTGCCAGCAGTGAAGCCCGCGGGCCCACCGGGGAGCTGTTTTTT
TRBJ2-3 NA TRBV6-6 NA CASNRAGFSSTDTQYF TGTGCCAGCAATAGGGCAGGGTTTTCGAGCACAGATACGCAGTATTTT
TRBJ2-1 NA TRBV20-1 NA CSATRGIEQFF TGCAGTGCTACCAGGGGAATTGAGCAGTTCTTC
TRBJ2-7 NA TRBV23-1 NA CASSPPLDPDSRQYF TGCGCCAGCAGTCCCCCCCTCGACCCGGACTCTAGACAGTACTTC
TRBJ1-5 TRBD1 TRBV4-1 once CASSQDRGQILQPQHF TGCGCCAGCAGCCAAGATAGGGGACAGATCCTACAGCCCCAGCATTTT
TRBJ1-3 NA TRBV7-2 NA CASSLHGGGNTIYF TGTGCCAGCAGCTTACACGGTGGTGGAAACACCATATATTTT
TRBJ2-7 TRBD2 TRBV15 once CATSGGTSGGVHEQYF TGTGCCACCAGCGGAGGGACTAGCGGGGGAGTCCACGAGCAGTACTTC
TRBJ2-2 TRBD2 TRBV2 NA CASWHSERGAGELFF TGTGCCAGCTGGCATTCTGAGCGGGGGGCCGGGGAGCTGTTTTTT
TRBJ2-3 TRBD2 TRBV7-3 NA CASSQTSGRDTQYF TGTGCCAGCAGTCAGACTAGCGGGCGAGATACGCAGTATTTT
TRBJ2-7 NA TRBV6-5 NA CASSWGPTGSYEQYF TGTGCCAGCAGTTGGGGGCCGACGGGCTCCTACGAGCAGTACTTC
TRBJ1-3 NA TRBV5-5 NA CASSSSLGDTIYF TGTGCCAGCAGCTCCTCATTGGGAGACACCATATATTTT
TRBJ2-6 NA TRBV5-8 few CASSQGTISISGANVLTF TGTGCCAGCAGCCAGGGAACCATTTCCATCTCTGGGGCCAACGTCCTGACTTTC
TRBJ2-2 NA TRBV29-1 few CSVGSRVNTGELFF TGCAGCGTTGGTAGCAGGGTCAACACCGGGGAGCTGTTTTTT
TRBJ2-3 TRBD2 TRBV12-5 once CASGWWLGGTDTQYF TGTGCTAGTGGTTGGTGGCTCGGGGGGACAGATACGCAGTATTTT
TRBJ1-3 NA TRBV19 NA CASMSALESSGNTIYF TGTGCCAGTATGTCCGCGTTGGAGAGCTCTGGAAACACCATATATTTT
TRBJ1-6 TRBD1 TRBV27 NA CASSFWGTGLSPPVIGSPLHF TGTGCCAGCAGCTTCTGGGGGACAGGGCTTTCCCCCCCCGTAATAGGCTCACCCCTCCACTTT
TRBJ1-6 NA TRBV2 NA CASMGHDIYNSPLHF TGTGCCAGCATGGGGCATGACATTTATAATTCACCCCTCCACTTT
TRBJ1-1 NA TRBV6-5 NA CASRPVGGTEAFF TGTGCCAGCAGACCCGTAGGGGGCACTGAAGCTTTCTTT
TRBJ1-2 NA TRBV7-9 NA CASSAGHYGYTF TGTGCCAGCAGCGCAGGGCATTATGGCTACACCTTC
TRBJ1-6 NA TRBV19 NA CASSIALSQLLSYNSPLHF TGTGCCAGTAGTATTGCACTATCCCAACTCCTCTCCTATAATTCACCCCTCCACTTT
TRBJ1-2 TRBD1 TRBV6-5 NA CASSSPGQGKGYTF TGTGCCAGCAGCTCACCCGGACAGGGAAAAGGCTACACCTTC
TRBJ1-1 NA TRBV6-6 NA CASSYSPGVSTEAFF TGTGCCAGCAGTTACTCGCCCGGGGTATCCACTGAAGCTTTCTTT
TRBJ1-4 NA TRBV30 NA CAWSVGGANEKLFF TGTGCCTGGAGTGTCGGGGGGGCTAATGAAAAACTGTTTTTT
TRBJ2-5 TRBD2 TRBV5-1 NA CASSLALGGASETQYF TGCGCCAGCAGCTTGGCTCTCGGGGGGGCGTCGGAGACCCAGTACTTC
TRBJ2-5 TRBD2 TRBV18 NA CASSSSGQETQYF TGTGCCAGCTCATCTAGCGGGCAAGAGACCCAGTACTTC
TRBJ2-1 NA TRBV5-1 few CASSLVGDEQFF TGCGCCAGCAGCTTGGTAGGGGATGAGCAGTTCTTC
TRBJ2-1 TRBD1 TRBV10-1 NA CASSRTGWQPQFF TGCGCCAGCAGTCGGACAGGGTGGCAGCCACAGTTCTTC
TRBJ1-2 NA TRBV19 once CATEPPGTRNGYTF TGTGCCACCGAACCTCCCGGGACACGGAATGGCTACACCTTC
TRBJ1-4 TRBD1 TRBV5-1 NA CASSAGTAIREKLFF TGCGCCAGCAGCGCCGGGACAGCCATTAGGGAAAAACTGTTTTTT
TRBJ1-2 TRBD1 TRBV18 NA CASSPAVGQGAGYGYTF TGTGCCAGCTCACCAGCAGTTGGACAGGGGGCTGGGTATGGCTACACCTTC
TRBJ1-2 NA TRBV5-4 NA CASSLKLTGSSSVYGYTF TGTGCCAGCAGCTTGAAGCTGACGGGAAGTTCCTCAGTGTATGGCTACACCTTC
TRBJ2-5 TRBD2 TRBV7-7 NA CASSGEGKTQYF TGTGCCAGCAGCGGGGAGGGGAAGACCCAGTACTTC